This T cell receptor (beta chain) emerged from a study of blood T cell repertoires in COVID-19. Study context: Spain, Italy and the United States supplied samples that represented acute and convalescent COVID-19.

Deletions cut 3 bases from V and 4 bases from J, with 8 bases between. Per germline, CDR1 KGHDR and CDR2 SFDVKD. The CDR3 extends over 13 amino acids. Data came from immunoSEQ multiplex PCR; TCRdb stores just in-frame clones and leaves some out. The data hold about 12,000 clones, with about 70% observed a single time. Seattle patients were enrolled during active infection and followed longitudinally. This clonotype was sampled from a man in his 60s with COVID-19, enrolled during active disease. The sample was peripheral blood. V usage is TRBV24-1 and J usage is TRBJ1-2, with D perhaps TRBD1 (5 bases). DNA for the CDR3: TGTGCCACCAGTGATGGCGGGGCCTATGGCTACACCTTC. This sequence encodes CATSDGGAYGYTF.